The source of this T cell receptor beta chain is a study of OX40 agonist ivuxolimab in advanced cancers. Study as a whole: People in dose escalation had one of these cancers: hepatocellular carcinoma, melanoma, renal cell or head and neck cancer.

General study points: Clonal expansion was seen in CD4+ and CD8+ blood T cells by week 6 at 0.1 to 3.0 mg/kg.

Trimming removed 7 bases from V and 2 bases from J; junction bases left unmatched: 8. Germline V gives CDR1 MNHNY, CDR2 SVGAGI (reference sequence). The CDR3 loop spans 16 amino acids. Profiled with immunoSEQ multiplex PCR; TCRdb holds only in-frame clones, not every one. The sample yields roughly 86,000 clones, 90% to 95% seen once. Autoimmune disease history or systemic immunosuppression led to patients being barred. As regards this clone: Its antigen is undetermined.

The sequence derives from an adult with an advanced solid tumor such as melanoma, head and neck, liver or kidney cancer. The genes are TRBV6-6 and TRBJ2-2, with 9 bases identical to TRBD1. Sequenced here: CD4+ or CD8+ T cells sorted from blood, sampled in a trial of the OX40 agonist ivuxolimab. This CDR3 is CASTDGGQGNTGELFF. The CDR3 bases are TGTGCCAGCACCGACGGGGGACAGGGTAACACCGGGGAGCTGTTTTTT.